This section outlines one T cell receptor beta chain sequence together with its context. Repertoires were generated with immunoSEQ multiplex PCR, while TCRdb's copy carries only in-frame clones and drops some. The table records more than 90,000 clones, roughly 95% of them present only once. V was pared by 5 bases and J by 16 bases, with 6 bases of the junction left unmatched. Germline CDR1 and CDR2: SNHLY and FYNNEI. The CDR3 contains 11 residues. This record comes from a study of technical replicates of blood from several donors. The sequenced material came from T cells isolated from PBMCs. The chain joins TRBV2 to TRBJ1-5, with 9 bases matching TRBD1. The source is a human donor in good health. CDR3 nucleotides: TGTGCCAGCAGTTTACAGGGGGCGCAACATTTT. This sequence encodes CASSLQGAQHF.